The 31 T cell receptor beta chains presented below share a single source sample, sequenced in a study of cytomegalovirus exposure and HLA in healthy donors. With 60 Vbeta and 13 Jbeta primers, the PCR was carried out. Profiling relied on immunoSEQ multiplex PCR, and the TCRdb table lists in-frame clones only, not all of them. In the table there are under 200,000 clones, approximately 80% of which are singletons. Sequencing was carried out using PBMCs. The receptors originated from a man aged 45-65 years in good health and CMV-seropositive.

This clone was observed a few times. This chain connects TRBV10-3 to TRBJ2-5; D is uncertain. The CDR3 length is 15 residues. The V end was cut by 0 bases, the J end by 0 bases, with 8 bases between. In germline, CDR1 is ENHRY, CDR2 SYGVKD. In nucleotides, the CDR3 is TGTGCCATCAGTGAGTCGGTGGCTTACCAAGAGACCCAGTACTTC. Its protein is CAISESVAYQETQYF.

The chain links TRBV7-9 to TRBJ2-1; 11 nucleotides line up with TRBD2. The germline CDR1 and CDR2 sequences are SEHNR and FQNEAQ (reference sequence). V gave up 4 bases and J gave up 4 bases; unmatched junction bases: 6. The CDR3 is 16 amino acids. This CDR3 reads CASSSRLAGRYNEQFF. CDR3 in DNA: TGTGCCAGCAGCTCCCGACTAGCGGGGAGATACAATGAGCAGTTCTTC.

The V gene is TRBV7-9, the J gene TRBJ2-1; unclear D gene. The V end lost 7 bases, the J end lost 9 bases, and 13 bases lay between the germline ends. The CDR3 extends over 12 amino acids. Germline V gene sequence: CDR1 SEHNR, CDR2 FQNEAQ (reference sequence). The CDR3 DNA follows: TGTGCCAGCATTGATAGGTCGGGTGAGCAGTTCTTC. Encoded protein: CASIDRSGEQFF. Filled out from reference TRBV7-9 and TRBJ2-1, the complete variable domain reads DTGVSQNPRHKITKRGQNVTFRCDPISEHNRLYWYRQTLGQGPEFLTYFQNEAQLEKSRLLSDRFSAERPKGSFSTLEIQRTEQGDSAMYLCASIDRSGEQFFGPGTRLTVL.

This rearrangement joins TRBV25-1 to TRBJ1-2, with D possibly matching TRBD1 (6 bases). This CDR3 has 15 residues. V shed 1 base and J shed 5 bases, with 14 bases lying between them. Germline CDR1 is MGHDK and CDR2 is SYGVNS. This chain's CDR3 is CASSEWGGAVYGYTF. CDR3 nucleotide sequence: TGTGCCAGCAGTGAATGGGGGGGGGCGGTATATGGCTACACCTTC.

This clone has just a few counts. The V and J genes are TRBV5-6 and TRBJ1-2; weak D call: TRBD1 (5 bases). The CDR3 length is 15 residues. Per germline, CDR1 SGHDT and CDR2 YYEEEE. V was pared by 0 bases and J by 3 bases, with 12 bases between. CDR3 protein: CASSLVGEEDYGYTF. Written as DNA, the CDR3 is TGTGCCAGCAGCTTGGTGGGGGAGGAGGACTATGGCTACACCTTC.

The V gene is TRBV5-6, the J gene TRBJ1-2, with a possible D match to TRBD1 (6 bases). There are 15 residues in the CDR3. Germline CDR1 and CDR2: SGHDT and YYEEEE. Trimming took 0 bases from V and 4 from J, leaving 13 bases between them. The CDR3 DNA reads TGTGCCAGCAGCTTGGTAAGCAGGGGCTTCTATGGCTACACCTTC. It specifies CASSLVSRGFYGYTF.

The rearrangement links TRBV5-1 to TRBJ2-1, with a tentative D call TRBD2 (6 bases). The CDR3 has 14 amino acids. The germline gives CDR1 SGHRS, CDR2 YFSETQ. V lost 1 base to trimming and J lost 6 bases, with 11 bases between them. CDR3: CASSLLGRRNEQFF. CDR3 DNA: TGCGCCAGCAGCTTGTTAGGGAGGCGCAATGAGCAGTTCTTC.

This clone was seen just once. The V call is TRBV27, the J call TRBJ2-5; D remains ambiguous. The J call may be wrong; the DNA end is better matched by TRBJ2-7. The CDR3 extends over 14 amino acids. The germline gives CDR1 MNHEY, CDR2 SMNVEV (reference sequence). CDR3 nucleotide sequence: TGTGCCAGCAGTTTAGGTTCTTACTCCTACGAGCAGTACTTC. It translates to CASSLGSYSYEQYF.

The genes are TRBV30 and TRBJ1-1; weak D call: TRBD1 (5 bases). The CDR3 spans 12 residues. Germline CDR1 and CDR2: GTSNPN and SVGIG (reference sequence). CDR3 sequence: CRGGGGGTEAFF. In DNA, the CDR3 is TGTCGGGGAGGAGGCGGGGGAACTGAAGCTTTCTTT.

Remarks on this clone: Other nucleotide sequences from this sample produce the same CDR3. DNA of the CDR3: TGCAGCGTTGGGACAACGTTGAAGTTGAACACTGAAGCTTTCTTT. Residues: CSVGTTLKLNTEAFF. This chain joins TRBV29-1 and TRBJ1-1; tentatively, D is TRBD1 (5 bases). The CDR3 contains 15 residues. Between the trimmed V and J ends, which lost 4 bases and 0 bases, there was a span of 15 bases. Germline V gene lookup returns CDR1 SQVTM and CDR2 ANQGSEA.

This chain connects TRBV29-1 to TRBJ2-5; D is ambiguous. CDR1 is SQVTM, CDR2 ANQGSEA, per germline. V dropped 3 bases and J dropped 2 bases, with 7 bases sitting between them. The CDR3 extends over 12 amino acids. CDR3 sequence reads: CSVERPQETQYF. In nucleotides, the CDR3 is TGCAGCGTTGAGCGTCCTCAAGAGACCCAGTACTTC.

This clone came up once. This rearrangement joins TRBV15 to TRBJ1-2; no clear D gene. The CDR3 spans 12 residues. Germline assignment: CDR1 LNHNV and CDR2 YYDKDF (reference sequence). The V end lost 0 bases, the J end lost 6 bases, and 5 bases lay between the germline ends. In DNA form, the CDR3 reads TGTGCCACCAGCAGAGAACGGGATGGCTACACCTTC. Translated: CATSRERDGYTF.

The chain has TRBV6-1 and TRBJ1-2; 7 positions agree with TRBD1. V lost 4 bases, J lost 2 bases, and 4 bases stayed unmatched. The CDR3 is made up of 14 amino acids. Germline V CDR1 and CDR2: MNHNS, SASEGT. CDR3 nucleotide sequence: TGTGCCAGCAGTGCCGCAGGGGGAAACTATGGCTACACCTTC. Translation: CASSAAGGNYGYTF.

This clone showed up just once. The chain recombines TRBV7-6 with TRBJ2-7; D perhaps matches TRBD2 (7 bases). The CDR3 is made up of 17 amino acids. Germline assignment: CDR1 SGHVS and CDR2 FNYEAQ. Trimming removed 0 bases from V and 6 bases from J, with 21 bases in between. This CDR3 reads CASSLAVGGQGGSEQYF. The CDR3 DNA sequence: TGTGCCAGCAGCTTAGCAGTAGGGGGGCAGGGAGGGAGCGAGCAGTACTTC.

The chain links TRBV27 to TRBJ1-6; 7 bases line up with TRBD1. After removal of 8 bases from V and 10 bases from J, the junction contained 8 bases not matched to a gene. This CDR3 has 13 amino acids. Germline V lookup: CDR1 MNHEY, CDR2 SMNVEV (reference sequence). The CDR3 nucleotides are TGTGCCAGCGCTGACAGGGTCCGATCACCCCTCCACTTT. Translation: CASADRVRSPLHF.

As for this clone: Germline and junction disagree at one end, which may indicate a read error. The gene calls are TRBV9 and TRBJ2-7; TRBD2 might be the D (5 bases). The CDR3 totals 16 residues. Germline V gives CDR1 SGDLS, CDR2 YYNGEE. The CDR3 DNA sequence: TGTGCCAGCAGCGAGAGGGCCCTATCCCCCTCCGACGAGCAGTACTTC. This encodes CASSERALSPSDEQYF.

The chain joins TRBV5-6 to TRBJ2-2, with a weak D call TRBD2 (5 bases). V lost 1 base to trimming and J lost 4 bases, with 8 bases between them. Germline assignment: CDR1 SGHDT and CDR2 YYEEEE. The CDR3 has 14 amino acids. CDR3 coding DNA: TGTGCCAGCAGCTTGCCACGGGGCACCGGGGAGCTGTTTTTT. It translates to CASSLPRGTGELFF. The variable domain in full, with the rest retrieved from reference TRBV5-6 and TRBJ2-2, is DAGVTQSPTHLIKTRGQQVTLRCSPKSGHDTVSWYQQALGQGPQFIFQYYEEEERQRGNFPDRFSGHQFPNYSSELNVNALLLGDSALYLCASSLPRGTGELFFGEGSRLTVL.

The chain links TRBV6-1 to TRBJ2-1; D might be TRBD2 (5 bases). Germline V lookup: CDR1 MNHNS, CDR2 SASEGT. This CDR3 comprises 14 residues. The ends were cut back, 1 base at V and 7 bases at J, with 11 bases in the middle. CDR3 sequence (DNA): TGTGCCAGCAGTGAAGTGGGAGTCCTAAATGAGCAGTTCTTC. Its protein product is CASSEVGVLNEQFF.

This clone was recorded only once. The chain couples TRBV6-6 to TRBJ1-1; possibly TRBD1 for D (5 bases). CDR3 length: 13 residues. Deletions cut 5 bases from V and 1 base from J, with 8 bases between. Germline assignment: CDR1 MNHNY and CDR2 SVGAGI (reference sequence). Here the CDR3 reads CASSLQENTEAFF. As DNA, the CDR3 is TGTGCCAGCAGTCTACAGGAGAACACTGAAGCTTTCTTT.

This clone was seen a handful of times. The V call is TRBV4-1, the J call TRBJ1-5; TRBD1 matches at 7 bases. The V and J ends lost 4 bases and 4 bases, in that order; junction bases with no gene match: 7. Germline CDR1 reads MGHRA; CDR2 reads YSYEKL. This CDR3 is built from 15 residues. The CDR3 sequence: CASSPLQGWNQPQHF. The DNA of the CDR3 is TGCGCCAGCAGCCCACTACAGGGGTGGAATCAGCCCCAGCATTTT.

The CDR3 spells CASTGRGVNSPLHF. The CDR3 coding sequence is TGTGCCAGCACTGGACGGGGGGTGAATTCACCCCTCCACTTT. The chain links TRBV6-5 to TRBJ1-6; D may be TRBD1 (5 bases). From germline, CDR1 is MNHEY and CDR2 SVGAGI. The CDR3 loop spans 14 amino acids. Trimming took off 7 bases at V and 7 bases at J, with 14 bases between the two ends.

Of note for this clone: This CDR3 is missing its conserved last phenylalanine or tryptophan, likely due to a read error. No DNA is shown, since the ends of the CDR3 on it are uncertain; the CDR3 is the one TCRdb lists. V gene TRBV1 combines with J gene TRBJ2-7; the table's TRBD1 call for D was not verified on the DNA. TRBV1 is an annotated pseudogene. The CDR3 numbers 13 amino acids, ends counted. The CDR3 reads CTSRDRVDYEQYL.

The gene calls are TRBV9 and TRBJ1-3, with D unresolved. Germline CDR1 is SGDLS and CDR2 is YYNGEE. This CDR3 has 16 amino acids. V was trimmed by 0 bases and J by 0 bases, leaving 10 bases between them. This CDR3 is CASSVDESNSGNTIYF. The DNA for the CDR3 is TGTGCCAGCAGCGTAGACGAATCTAACTCTGGAAACACCATATATTTT.

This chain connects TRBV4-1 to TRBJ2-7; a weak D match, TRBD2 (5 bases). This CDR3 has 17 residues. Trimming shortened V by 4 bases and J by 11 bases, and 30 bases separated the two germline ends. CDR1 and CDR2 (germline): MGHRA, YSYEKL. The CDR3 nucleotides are TGCGCCAGCAGCCCTTCCCGGTCCCCCTCCCTCGGGGAAGTAGAGTACTTC. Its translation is CASSPSRSPSLGEVEYF.

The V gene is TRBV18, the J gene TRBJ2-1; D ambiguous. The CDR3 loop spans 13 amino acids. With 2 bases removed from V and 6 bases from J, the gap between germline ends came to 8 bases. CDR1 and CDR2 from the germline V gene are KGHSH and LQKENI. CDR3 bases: TGTGCCAGCTCACCAGCAGGAAGCAATGAGCAGTTCTTC. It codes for CASSPAGSNEQFF.

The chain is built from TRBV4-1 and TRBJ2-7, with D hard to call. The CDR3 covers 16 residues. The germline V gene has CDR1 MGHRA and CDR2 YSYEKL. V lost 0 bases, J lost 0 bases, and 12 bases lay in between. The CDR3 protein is CASSQDSNPSSYEQYF. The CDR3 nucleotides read TGCGCCAGCAGCCAAGATAGTAACCCGAGCTCCTACGAGCAGTACTTC.

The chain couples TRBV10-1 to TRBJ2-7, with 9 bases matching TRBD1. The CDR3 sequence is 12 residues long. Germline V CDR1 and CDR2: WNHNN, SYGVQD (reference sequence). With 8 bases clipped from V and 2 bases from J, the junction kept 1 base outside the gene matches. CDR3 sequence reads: CASRDRAYEQYF. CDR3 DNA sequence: TGCGCCAGCCGGGACAGGGCCTACGAGCAGTACTTC.

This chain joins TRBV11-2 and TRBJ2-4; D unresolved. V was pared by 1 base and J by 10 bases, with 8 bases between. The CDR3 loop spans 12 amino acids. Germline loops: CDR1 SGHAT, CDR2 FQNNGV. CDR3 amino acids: CASSLAPRIQYF. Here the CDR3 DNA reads TGTGCCAGCAGCTTAGCCCCGAGGATTCAGTACTTC.

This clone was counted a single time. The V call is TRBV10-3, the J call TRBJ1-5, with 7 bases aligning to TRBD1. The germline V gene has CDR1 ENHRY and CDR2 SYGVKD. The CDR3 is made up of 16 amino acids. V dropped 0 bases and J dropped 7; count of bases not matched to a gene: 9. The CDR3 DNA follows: TGTGCCATCAGTGAGTCCTCGACAGGGTTTAACCAGCCCCAGCATTTT. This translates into CAISESSTGFNQPQHF.

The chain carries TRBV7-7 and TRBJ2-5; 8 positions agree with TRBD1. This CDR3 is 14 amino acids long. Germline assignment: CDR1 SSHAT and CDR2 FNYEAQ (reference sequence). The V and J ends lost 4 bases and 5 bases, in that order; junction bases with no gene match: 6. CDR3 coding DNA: TGTGCCAGCAGCTCCGCAGGGGGCTGGGAGACCCAGTACTTC. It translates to CASSSAGGWETQYF.

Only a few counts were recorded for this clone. CDR3 DNA sequence: TGCGCCAGCAGCATCAGCGCCGGGACATCCTCCTACGAGCAGTACTTC. The encoded protein is CASSISAGTSSYEQYF. The chain carries TRBV5-1 and TRBJ2-7, with D possibly matching TRBD1 (6 bases). Germline CDR1 reads SGHRS; CDR2 reads YFSETQ. The CDR3 has 16 amino acids. Deletions cut 4 bases from V and 0 bases from J, with 17 bases between.